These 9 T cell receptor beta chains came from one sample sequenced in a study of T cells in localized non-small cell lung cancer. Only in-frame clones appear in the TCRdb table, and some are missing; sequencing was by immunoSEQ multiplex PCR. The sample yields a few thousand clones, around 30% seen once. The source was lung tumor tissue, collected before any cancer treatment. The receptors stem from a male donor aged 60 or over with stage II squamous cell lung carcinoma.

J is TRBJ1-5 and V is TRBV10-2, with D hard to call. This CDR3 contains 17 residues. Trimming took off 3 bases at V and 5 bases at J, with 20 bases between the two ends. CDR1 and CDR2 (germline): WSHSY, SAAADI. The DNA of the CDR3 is TGCGCCAGCAGTGAAGGCCCATCAGGCCCAGCGGATCAGCCCCAGCATTTT. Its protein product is CASSEGPSGPADQPQHF.

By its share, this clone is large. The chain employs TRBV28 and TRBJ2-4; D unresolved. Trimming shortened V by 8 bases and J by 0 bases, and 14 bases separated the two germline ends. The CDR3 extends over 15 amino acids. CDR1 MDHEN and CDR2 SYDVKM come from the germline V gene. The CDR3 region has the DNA TGTGCCAGCGCTTCCGCGAGTCTAGCCAAAAACATTCAGTACTTC. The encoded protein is CASASASLAKNIQYF.

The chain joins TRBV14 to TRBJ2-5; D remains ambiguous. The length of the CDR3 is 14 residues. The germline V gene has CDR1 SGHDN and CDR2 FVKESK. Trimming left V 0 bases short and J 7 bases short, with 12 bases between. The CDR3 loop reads CASSQERGGRTQYF. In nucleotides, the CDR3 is TGTGCCAGCAGCCAAGAACGCGGTGGGCGGACCCAGTACTTC.

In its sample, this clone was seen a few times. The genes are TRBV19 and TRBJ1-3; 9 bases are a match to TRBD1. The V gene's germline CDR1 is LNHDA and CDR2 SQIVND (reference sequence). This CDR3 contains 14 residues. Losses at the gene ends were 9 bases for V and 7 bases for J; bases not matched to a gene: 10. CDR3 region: CARDRGWKRNTIYF. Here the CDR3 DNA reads TGTGCCAGAGACAGGGGGTGGAAGAGGAACACCATATATTTT.

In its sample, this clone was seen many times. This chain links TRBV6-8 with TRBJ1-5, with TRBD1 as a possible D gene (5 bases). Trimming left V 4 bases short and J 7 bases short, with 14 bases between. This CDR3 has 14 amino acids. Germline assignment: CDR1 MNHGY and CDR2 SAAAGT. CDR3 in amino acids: CASSWGGSGQPQHF. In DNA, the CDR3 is TGTGCCAGCAGTTGGGGGGGGTCCGGCCAGCCCCAGCATTTT.

Here the CDR3 DNA reads TGTGCCTGGAGTCGGGGACTGGGACAGGGGGATGGCGAGCAGTACTTC. It codes for CAWSRGLGQGDGEQYF. This rearrangement joins TRBV30 to TRBJ2-7; 11 nucleotides agree with TRBD1. V was pared by 2 bases and J by 6 bases, with 12 bases of the junction left unmatched. CDR3 size: 16 residues. CDR1 is GTSNPN, CDR2 SVGIG, per germline (reference sequence).

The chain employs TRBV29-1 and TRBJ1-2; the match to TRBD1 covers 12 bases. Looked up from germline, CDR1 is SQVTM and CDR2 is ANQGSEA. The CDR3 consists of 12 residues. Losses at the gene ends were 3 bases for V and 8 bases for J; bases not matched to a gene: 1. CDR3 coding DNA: TGCAGCGTTGAGGGACAGGGGGCCGGCTACACCTTC. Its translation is CSVEGQGAGYTF.

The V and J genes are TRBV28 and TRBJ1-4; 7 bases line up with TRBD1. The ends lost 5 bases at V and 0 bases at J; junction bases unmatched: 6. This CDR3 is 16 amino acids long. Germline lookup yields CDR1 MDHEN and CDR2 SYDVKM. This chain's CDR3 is CASSLTGTATNEKLFF. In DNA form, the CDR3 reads TGTGCCAGCAGTCTGACAGGGACTGCAACTAATGAAAAACTGTTTTTT.

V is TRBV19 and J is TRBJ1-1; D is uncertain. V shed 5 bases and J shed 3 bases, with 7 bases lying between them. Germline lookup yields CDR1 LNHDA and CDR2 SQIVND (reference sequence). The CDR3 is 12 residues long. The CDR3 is CASSVGDTEAFF. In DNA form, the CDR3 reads TGTGCCAGTAGTGTCGGGGACACTGAAGCTTTCTTT.